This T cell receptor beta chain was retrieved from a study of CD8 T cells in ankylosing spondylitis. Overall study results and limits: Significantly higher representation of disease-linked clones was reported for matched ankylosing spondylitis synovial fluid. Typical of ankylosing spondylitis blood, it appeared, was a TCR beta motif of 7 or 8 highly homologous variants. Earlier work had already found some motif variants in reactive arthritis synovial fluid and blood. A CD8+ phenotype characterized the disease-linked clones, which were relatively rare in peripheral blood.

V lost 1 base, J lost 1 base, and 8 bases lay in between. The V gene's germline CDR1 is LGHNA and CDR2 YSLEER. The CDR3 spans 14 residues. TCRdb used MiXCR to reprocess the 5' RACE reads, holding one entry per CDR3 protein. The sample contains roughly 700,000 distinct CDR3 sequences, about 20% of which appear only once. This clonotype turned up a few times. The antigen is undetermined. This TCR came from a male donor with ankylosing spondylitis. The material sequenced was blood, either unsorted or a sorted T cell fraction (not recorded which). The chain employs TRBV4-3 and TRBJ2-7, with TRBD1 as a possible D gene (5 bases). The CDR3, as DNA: TGCGCCAGCAGCCAAGCGGCAGGGTCCTACGAGCAGTACTTC. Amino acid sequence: CASSQAAGSYEQYF.